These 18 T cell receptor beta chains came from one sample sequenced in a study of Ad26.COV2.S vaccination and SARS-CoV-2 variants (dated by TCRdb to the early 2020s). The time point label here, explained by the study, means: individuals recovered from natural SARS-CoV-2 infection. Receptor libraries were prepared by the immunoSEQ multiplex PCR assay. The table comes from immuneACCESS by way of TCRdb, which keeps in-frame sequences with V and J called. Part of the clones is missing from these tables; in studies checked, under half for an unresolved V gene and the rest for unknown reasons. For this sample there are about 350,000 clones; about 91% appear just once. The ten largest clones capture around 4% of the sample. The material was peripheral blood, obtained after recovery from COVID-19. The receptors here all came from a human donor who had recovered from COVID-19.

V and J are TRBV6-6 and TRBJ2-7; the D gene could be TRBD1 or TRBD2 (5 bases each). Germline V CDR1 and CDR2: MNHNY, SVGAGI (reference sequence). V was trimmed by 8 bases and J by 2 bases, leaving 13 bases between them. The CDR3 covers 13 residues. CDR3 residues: CASGQARAYEQYF. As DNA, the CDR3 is TGTGCCAGCGGACAAGCGCGGGCCTACGAGCAGTACTTC.

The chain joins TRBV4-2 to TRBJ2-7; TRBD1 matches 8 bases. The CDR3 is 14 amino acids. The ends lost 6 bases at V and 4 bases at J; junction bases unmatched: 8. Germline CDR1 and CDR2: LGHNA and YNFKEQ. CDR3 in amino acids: CASRGTGILYEQYF. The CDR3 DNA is TGTGCCAGCAGAGGGACAGGTATATTGTACGAGCAGTACTTC.

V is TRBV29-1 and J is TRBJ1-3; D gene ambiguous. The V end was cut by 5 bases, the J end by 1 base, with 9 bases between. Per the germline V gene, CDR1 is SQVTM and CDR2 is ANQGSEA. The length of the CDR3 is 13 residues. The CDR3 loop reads CSVRGSSGNTIYF. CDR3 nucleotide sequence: TGCAGCGTTAGAGGCAGTTCTGGAAACACCATATATTTT.

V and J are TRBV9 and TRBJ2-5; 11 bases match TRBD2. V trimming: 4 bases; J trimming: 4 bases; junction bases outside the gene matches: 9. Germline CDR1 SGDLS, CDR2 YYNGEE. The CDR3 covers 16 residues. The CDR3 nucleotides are TGTGCCAGCAGCCCCCGTAGCGGGGGGGAGGGAGAGACCCAGTACTTC. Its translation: CASSPRSGGEGETQYF.

CDR3 sequence (DNA): TGCGCCAGCAGCTTGGGTGGCGGGGAACACACCGGGGAGCTGTTTTTT. Its protein is CASSLGGGEHTGELFF. The chain joins TRBV5-1 to TRBJ2-2, with D possibly TRBD2 on 6 matching bases. Germline lookup yields CDR1 SGHRS and CDR2 YFSETQ. This CDR3 spans 16 amino acids. V lost 0 bases and J lost 3, with 12 bases in between. The full variable domain, with the rest looked up from reference TRBV5-1 and TRBJ2-2, is KAGVTQTPRYLIKTRGQQVTLSCSPISGHRSVSWYQQTPGQGLQFLFEYFSETQRNKGNFPGRFSGRQFSNSRSEMNVSTLELGDSALYLCASSLGGGEHTGELFFGEGSRLTVL.

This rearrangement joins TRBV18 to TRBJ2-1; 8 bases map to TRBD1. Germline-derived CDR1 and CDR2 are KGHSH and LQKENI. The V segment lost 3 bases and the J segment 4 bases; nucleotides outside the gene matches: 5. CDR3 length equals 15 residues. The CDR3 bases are TGTGCCAGCTCACCGATTAGACAGGGGTACAATGAGCAGTTCTTC. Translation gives CASSPIRQGYNEQFF.

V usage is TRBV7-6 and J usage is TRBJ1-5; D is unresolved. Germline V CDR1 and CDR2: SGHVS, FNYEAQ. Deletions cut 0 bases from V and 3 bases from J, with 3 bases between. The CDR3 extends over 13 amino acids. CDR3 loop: CASSLAPNQPQHF. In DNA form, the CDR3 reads TGTGCCAGCAGCTTAGCCCCCAATCAGCCCCAGCATTTT.

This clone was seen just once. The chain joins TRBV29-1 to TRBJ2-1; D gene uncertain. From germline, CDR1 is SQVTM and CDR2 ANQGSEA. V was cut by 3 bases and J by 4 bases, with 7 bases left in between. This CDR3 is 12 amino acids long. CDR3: CSVEHRYNEQFF. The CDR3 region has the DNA TGCAGCGTTGAGCACCGATACAATGAGCAGTTCTTC.

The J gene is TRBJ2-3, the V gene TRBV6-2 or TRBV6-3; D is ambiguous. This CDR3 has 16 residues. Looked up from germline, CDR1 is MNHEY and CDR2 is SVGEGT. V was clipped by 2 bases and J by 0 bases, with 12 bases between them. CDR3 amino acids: CASSYDPRSSTDTQYF. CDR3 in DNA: TGTGCCAGCAGTTACGATCCTAGATCTAGCACAGATACGCAGTATTTT.

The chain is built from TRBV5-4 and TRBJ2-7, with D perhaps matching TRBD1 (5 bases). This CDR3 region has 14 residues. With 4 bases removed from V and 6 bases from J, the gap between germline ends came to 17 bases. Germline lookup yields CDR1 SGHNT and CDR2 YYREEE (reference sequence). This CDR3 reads CASSPVTESCEQYF. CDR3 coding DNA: TGTGCCAGCAGCCCCGTGACAGAATCGTGCGAGCAGTACTTC.

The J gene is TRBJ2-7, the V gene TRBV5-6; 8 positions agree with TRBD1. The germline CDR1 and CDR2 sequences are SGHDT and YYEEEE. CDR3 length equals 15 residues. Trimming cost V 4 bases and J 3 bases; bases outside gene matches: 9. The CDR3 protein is CASSGQGKEIYEQYF. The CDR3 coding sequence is TGTGCCAGCAGCGGACAGGGAAAAGAGATCTACGAGCAGTACTTC.

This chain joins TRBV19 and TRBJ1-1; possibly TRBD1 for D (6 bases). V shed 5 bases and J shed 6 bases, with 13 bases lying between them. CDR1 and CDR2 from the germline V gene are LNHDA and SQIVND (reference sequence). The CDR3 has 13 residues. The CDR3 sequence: CASSAQTGAEAFF. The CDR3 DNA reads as TGTGCCAGTAGTGCCCAGACAGGCGCTGAAGCTTTCTTT.

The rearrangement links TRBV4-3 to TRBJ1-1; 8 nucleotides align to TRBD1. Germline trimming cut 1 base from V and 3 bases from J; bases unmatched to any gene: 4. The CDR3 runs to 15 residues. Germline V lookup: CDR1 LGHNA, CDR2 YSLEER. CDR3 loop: CASSQVHRGDTEAFF. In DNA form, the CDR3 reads TGCGCCAGCAGCCAAGTTCACAGGGGGGACACTGAAGCTTTCTTT.

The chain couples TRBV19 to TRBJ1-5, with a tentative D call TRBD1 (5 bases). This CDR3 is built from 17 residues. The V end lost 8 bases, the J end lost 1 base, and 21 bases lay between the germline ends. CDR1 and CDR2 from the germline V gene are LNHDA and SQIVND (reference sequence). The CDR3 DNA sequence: TGTGCCAGTTCCCGGCGGGGCGGTTGGGCGAGCAATCAGCCCCAGCATTTT. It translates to CASSRRGGWASNQPQHF.

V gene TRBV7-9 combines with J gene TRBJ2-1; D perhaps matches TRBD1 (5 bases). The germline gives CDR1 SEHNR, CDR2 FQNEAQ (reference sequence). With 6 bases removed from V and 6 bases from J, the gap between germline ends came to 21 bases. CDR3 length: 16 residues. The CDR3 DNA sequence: TGTGCCAGCAGGGACATCACAGGAGTAGGGGCCAATGAGCAGTTCTTC. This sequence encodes CASRDITGVGANEQFF.

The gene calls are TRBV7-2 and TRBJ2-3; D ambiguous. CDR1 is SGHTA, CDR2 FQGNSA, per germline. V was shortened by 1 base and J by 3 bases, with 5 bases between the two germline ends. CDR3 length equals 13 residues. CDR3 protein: CASSLDKTDTQYF. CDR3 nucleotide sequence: TGTGCCAGCAGCTTAGACAAGACAGATACGCAGTATTTT.

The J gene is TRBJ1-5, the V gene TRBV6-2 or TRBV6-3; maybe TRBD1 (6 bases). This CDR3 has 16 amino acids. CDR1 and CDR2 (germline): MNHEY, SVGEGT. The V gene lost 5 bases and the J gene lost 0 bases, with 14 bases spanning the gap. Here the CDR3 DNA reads TGTGCCAGCAGTCAAGGGACACCCCTTAGCAATCAGCCCCAGCATTTT. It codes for CASSQGTPLSNQPQHF.

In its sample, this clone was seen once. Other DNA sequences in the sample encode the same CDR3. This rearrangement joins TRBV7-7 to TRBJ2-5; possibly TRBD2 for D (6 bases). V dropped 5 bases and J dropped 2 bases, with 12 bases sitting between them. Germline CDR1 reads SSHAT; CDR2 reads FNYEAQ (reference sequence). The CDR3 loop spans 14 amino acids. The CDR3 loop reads CASSLGTGQETQYF. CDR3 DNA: TGTGCCAGCAGCCTCGGGACTGGGCAAGAGACCCAGTACTTC.